These 10 T cell receptor beta chains were sequenced from one sample in a study of blood T cells in healthy people across ages. Primed by a sample-barcoded 5' primer and a J-beta primer mix, a second PCR proceeded for 7 to 11 cycles. TCRdb ran MiXCR on the 5' RACE reads and lists one entry per CDR3 protein. The table shows over 1,500,000 distinct CDR3 sequences, with 39% occurring only once. The source material was blood. Receptors were obtained from a human donor in good health.

The rearrangement uses TRBV5-1 and TRBJ2-1, with TRBD2 matching 10 bases. The V segment lost 9 bases and the J segment 0 bases; nucleotides outside the gene matches: 12. The CDR3 runs 17 residues. Germline V CDR1 and CDR2: SGHRS, YFSETQ. CDR3 amino acids: CATATASGGFSYNEQFF. The CDR3 DNA sequence: TGCGCCACCGCGACGGCTAGCGGGGGCTTCTCCTACAATGAGCAGTTCTTC.

The chain uses TRBV5-1 and TRBJ2-1; 11 nucleotides align to TRBD2. The CDR3 has 16 amino acids. The junction had 6 bases not matched to a gene; V was cut back by 5 bases and J by 2 bases. Per the germline V gene, CDR1 is SGHRS and CDR2 is YFSETQ. CDR3 nucleotide sequence: TGCGCCAGCAGTTCTAGCGGGGGGACTACCTACAATGAGCAGTTCTTC. Translated, it gives CASSSSGGTTYNEQFF.

This clonotype was detected ten times or more. This rearrangement joins TRBV10-3 to TRBJ2-7; D unclear. Trimming stripped 6 bases from V and 4 bases from J, with 13 bases between. The CDR3 extends over 13 amino acids. From germline, CDR1 is ENHRY and CDR2 SYGVKD. The CDR3 protein is CAIRRSPGYEQYF. DNA for the CDR3: TGTGCCATCAGGCGCAGTCCGGGTTACGAGCAGTACTTC.

V and J are TRBV7-9 and TRBJ2-3; 11 bases fit TRBD2. Germline values: CDR1 SEHNR, CDR2 FQNEAQ (reference sequence). The CDR3 covers 16 residues. V gave up 5 bases and J gave up 6 bases; unmatched junction bases: 10. CDR3 in DNA: TGTGCCAGCAGCCCGTTACTAGCGGGGGCCACTGATACGCAGTATTTT. This codes for CASSPLLAGATDTQYF.

The chain recombines TRBV4-1 with TRBJ2-7, with 7 bases aligning to TRBD1. The CDR3 is 15 amino acids. The V segment lost 0 bases and the J segment 3 bases; nucleotides outside the gene matches: 5. Germline CDR1 and CDR2: MGHRA and YSYEKL. CDR3 residues: CASSQDPTGDYEQYF. The CDR3 DNA sequence: TGCGCCAGCAGCCAAGATCCCACAGGGGACTACGAGCAGTACTTC.

The V gene is TRBV29-1, the J gene TRBJ2-4, with TRBD1 matching 10 bases. Trimming cost V 3 bases and J 13 bases; bases outside gene matches: 9. CDR1 and CDR2 from the germline V gene are SQVTM and ANQGSEA. CDR3 length: 13 amino acids. As DNA, the CDR3 is TGCAGCGTTGAGGGACAGGGGTCTGGAGAGCAGTACTTC. Encoded protein: CSVEGQGSGEQYF.

The CDR3 sequence is CASSVDASVSTDTQYF. As DNA, the CDR3 is TGTGCCAGCAGCGTAGACGCCTCGGTGAGCACAGATACGCAGTATTTT. The rearrangement uses TRBV9 and TRBJ2-3; D gene ambiguous. Germline CDR1 and CDR2: SGDLS and YYNGEE. The V gene lost 0 bases and the J gene lost 0 bases, with 11 bases spanning the gap. The CDR3 runs to 16 residues.

This chain joins TRBV20-1 and TRBJ2-7; D might be TRBD2 (5 bases). This CDR3 is built from 12 residues. Germline lookup yields CDR1 DFQATT and CDR2 SNEGSKA (reference sequence). The V and J ends lost 7 bases and 10 bases respectively, with 20 bases between them. In DNA, the CDR3 is TGCAGTGGGGAGTCAGACCAAGAGATCCAGTACTTC. This encodes CSGESDQEIQYF.

This clonotype was counted a few times. J is TRBJ2-1 and V is TRBV11-2; possible D gene TRBD2, 5 bases. In germline, CDR1 is SGHAT, CDR2 FQNNGV. The CDR3 totals 14 residues. Deletions cut 1 base from V and 5 bases from J, with 9 bases between. The CDR3 DNA sequence: TGTGCCAGCAGCTTAGTACACGGGAACAATGAGCAGTTCTTC. Protein product: CASSLVHGNNEQFF.

A few counts support this clonotype. This rearrangement joins TRBV29-1 to TRBJ1-1, with D possibly matching TRBD1 (6 bases). Trimming pared 0 bases from V and 4 bases from J, leaving 12 bases between. The CDR3 contains 14 residues. Germline loops: CDR1 SQVTM, CDR2 ANQGSEA. CDR3 sequence reads: CSVEEGGTGTEAFF. CDR3 nucleotide sequence: TGCAGCGTTGAAGAAGGGGGGACGGGCACTGAAGCTTTCTTT.